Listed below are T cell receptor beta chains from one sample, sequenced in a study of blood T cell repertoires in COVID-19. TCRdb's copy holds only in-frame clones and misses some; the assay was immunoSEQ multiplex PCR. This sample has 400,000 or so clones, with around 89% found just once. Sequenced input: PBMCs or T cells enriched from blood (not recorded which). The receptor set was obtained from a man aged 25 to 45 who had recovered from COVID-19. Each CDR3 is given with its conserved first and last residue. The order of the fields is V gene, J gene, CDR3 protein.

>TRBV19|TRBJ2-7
CASSLFGVGGNYEQYF
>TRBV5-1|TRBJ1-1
CASRDSYMNTEAFF
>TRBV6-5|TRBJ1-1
CASSYAAGSLNTEAFF
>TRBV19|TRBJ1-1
CASSIGGSEAFF
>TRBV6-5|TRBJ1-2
CASRLRQMLYGYTF
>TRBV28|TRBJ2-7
CASSLSPGLAEEGYEQYF
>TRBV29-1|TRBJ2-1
CSGMTGWTYNEQFF
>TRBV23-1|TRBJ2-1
CASSQWPETSGSLREQFF
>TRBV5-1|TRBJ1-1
CASSPDSNTEAFF
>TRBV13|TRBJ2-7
CASSASTSGDTYEQYF
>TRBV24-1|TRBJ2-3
CATSDPSGSSTDTQYF
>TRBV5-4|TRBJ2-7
CAGGLAGGYEQYF
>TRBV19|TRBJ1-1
CASSGETGYTEAFF
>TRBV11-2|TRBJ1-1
CASSPRGTEAFF
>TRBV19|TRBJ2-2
CASSTRAGELFF
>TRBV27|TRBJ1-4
CASSSGQVGNEKLFF
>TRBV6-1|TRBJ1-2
CASSEAGASYGYTF
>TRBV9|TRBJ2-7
CASSPAGGNYEQYF
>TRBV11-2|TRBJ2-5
CASSPLPGVTQYF
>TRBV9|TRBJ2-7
CASSVEGGTYEQYF
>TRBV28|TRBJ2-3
CASIAGGRADTQYF
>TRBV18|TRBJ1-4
CASSIGSATNEKLFF
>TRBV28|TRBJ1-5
CASTFITGNQPQHF
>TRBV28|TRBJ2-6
CASSTKAPTGGSSGANVLTF
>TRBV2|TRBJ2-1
CASSEVSGTYNEQFF
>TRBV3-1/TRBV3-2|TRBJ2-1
CASSQDGVSGRAGNEQFF
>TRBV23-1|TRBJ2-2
CLGQINTGELFF
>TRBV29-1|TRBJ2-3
CSVEDRYSPDTQYF
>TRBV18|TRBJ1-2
CASTPDRSISGYTF
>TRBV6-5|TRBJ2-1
CASSYSRLAAYNEQFF
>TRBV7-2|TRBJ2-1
CASSLLLAGGPYNEQFF
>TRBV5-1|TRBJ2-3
CASSGAAGAGTDTQYF
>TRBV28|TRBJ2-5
CASRTGRQETQYF
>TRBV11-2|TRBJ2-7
CAGGTSGRGEQYF
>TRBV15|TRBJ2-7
CATSRGPGSYEQYF
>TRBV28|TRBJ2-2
CASSLGRLAGVGTGELFF
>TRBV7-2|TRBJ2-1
CASHSWGLIRNEQFF
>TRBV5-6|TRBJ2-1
CASSLRRNNEQFF
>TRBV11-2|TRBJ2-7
CASSLSQGVYEQYF
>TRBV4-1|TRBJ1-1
CASSLRQANTEAFF
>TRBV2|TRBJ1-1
CASTPGRSNTEAFF
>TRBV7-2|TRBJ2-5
CASSPGQGRGETQYF
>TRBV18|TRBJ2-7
CASSSSTSGVYEQYF
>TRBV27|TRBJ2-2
CASTLAGGMGELFF
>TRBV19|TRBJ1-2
CASSIAWTATSGYTF
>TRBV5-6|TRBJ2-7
CASSLGGDTYEQYF
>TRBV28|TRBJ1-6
CASGGTGIGSPLHF
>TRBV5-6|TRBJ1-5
CASSFGGEGMRQPQHF
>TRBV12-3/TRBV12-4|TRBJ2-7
CASSTTGYDEQYF
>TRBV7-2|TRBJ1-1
CASKRQNTEAFF